This TCR beta chain was recovered during a study of OX40 agonist ivuxolimab in advanced cancers. Looking at the study overall: The costimulatory receptor OX40 (CD134) was targeted by ivuxolimab, a fully human IgG2 agonistic monoclonal antibody. Intravenous ivuxolimab was administered to patients every 2 weeks at six dose levels: 0.01, 0.1, 0.3, 1.5, 3 and 10 mg/kg. The paper covers the monotherapy dose-escalation part of the phase I ivuxolimab trial, which included N of about 56 patients. The dose-escalation cohort was approximately 83% male with a mean age of about 60 years, ranging from roughly 23 to 85. The point of sequencing TCRbeta in the periphery was to test whether ivuxolimab changed TCR sequence diversity and drove clonal T-cell expansion. Prior anti-PD-1, anti-PD-L1 or anti-CTLA-4 therapy was permitted, and approximately 41% of dose-escalation patients had received checkpoint inhibitors. Among the roughly 52 dose-escalation patients, 19 had hepatocellular carcinoma, approximately 15 melanoma, 9 renal cell carcinoma and 9 head and neck cancer. Partial responses occurred in three dose-escalation patients, of whom one had hepatocellular carcinoma and two had cutaneous melanoma. Results the study describes overall, beyond this receptor: In the 0.1-3.0 mg/kg groups, partial responders had among the lowest normalized peripheral clonal expansion, particularly in CD8+ T cells. Low levels of normalized T-cell clonal expansion were also seen in some patients who did not respond. Clonal expansion of both CD4+ and CD8+ blood T cells was observed from baseline to week 6 at doses 0.1 to 3.0 mg/kg. The antigen specificity of the clonally expanded peripheral T cells was not determined. After ivuxolimab, expanded clones were on average more numerous among CD8+ T cells than among CD4+ T cells.

Patients with autoimmune disease history or receiving systemic immunosuppression were excluded from the trial. Peripheral blood for TCR sequencing was collected from all dose cohorts at baseline, on cycle 4 day 1, and on cycle 7 day 1. Samples came from an open-label, multicenter, first-in-human phase I dose-escalation trial of ivuxolimab. Adults with locally advanced or metastatic melanoma, renal cell carcinoma, hepatocellular carcinoma or head and neck squamous cell carcinoma were enrolled in the trial. CD4+ and CD8+ T cells were sorted separately from peripheral blood before TCR sequencing. Per the germline V gene, MDHEN is the CDR1 and SYDVKM is the CDR2. V is pruned by 2 bases and J by 0 bases, leaving 3 bases of the junction without a gene match. The CDR3 measures 16 amino acids from cysteine to phenylalanine. Left in the record is the CDR3 DNA by itself, 48 bases read in frame from the first base.

On this clone itself: This receptor's antigen is unknown. Base qualities are not recorded, but no much larger clone differs from it by a single base.

For sequencing of the TCRbeta CDR3 region, genomic DNA was extracted from the sorted cells. TCRbeta CDR3 regions were sequenced using the immunoSEQ Assay. The clones in this table, taken by TCRdb from immuneACCESS, are in-frame only. Not every clone is retained; where verified, under half of the shortfall comes from an unresolved V gene, and the cause of the rest is unknown. This sample holds approximately 64,000 clones; about nine tenths were observed only once. The leading ten clones occupy 2.5% to 3% of the sample. The material sequenced was CD4+ or CD8+ T cells sorted from blood, taken in a trial of the OX40 agonist ivuxolimab. The sequence derives from an adult with an advanced solid tumor such as melanoma, head and neck, liver or kidney cancer. This sequence uses TRBV28 and TRBJ1-3; TRBD1 agrees with 8 junctional bases. The CDR3 region: CASSLGTGNSGNTIYF. The sequenced DNA: TGTGCCAGCAGTTTAGGGACAGGCAACTCTGGAAACACCATATATTTT.